This TCR beta chain was sequenced for a study of OX40 agonist ivuxolimab in advanced cancers. Across the study: Hepatocellular carcinoma, melanoma, renal cell or head and neck cancer affected the dose-escalation patients. A mean age of approximately 64 years, range roughly 23 to 79, was recorded, and roughly 83% were male.

The method was immunoSEQ multiplex PCR; TCRdb's version includes in-frame clones alone and lacks a portion of them. This table has tens of thousands of clones, about 83% appearing once. The germline CDR1 and CDR2 sequences are SGHNT and YENEEA. V gave up 7 bases and J gave up 0 bases, with 12 bases separating them. CDR3 length: 14 amino acids. Sequencing was performed on CD4+ or CD8+ T cells sorted from blood, taken in a trial of the OX40 agonist ivuxolimab. The source of this sequence is an adult with an advanced solid tumor such as melanoma, head and neck, liver or kidney cancer. The rearrangement uses TRBV11-3 and TRBJ2-5; D is unclear. The CDR3 DNA follows: TGTGCCAGCAACCACTTCCGAAACCAAGAGACCCAGTACTTC. The encoded protein is CASNHFRNQETQYF.